This T cell receptor (beta chain) stems from a study of cytomegalovirus exposure and HLA in healthy donors. Only one count was recorded for this clone. The antigen is unknown. PCR amplification relied on 60 Vbeta primers (plus 13 Jbeta primers). The assay was immunoSEQ multiplex PCR, and TCRdb's table has in-frame clones only and misses some. The table includes 150,000 to 200,000 clones, about 75% detected once. Germline V lookup: CDR1 MNHEY, CDR2 SMNVEV (reference sequence). Trimming removed 7 bases from V and 9 bases from J; junction bases left unmatched: 9. The CDR3 is 12 residues long. Study-wide results and limits: It was shown in a later analysis that HLA-associated TCR beta chains were more clonally expanded than other, equally common chains. Reports indicated that the classifier achieved high specificity and sensitivity in diagnosing cytomegalovirus status. Later, TCR association rates were found to vary by HLA locus, highest for DRB1 and lowest for HLA-C.

This chain uses TRBV27 with TRBJ2-7, with 7 nucleotides matching TRBD2. Sequencing used PBMCs. This receptor was obtained from a woman between 40 and 50 years old in good health and CMV-seropositive. The CDR3 nucleotides read TGTGCCAGCAACCGACCCGGGGAGGGGCAGTACTTC. This translates into CASNRPGEGQYF.